This T cell receptor beta chain was found in a study of cytomegalovirus exposure and HLA in healthy donors. Germline CDR1 reads SGHVS; CDR2 reads FNYEAQ. The J segment lost 0 bases and the V segment lost 3 bases, leaving 2 bases of the junction unmatched. The CDR3 spans 15 residues. Study-wide results and caveats: Reports state that TCR beta sequences accurately predicted most subjects' HLA-A and HLA-B alleles.

A word on this clone: What it binds is not known.

Researchers ran the PCR with 60 Vbeta and 13 Jbeta primers. Method: immunoSEQ multiplex PCR; TCRdb's copy keeps in-frame clones and lacks some. The sample shows around 100,000 clones, approximately 84% of them seen only once. Sequenced material: PBMCs. The chain links TRBV7-6 to TRBJ1-3; 7 bases are shared with TRBD1. The TCR was taken from a woman between 18 and 29 years old in good health and CMV-seropositive. The CDR3 reads CASSLTGISGNTIYF. For the CDR3, the DNA is TGTGCCAGCAGCTTGACAGGGATCTCTGGAAACACCATATATTTT.